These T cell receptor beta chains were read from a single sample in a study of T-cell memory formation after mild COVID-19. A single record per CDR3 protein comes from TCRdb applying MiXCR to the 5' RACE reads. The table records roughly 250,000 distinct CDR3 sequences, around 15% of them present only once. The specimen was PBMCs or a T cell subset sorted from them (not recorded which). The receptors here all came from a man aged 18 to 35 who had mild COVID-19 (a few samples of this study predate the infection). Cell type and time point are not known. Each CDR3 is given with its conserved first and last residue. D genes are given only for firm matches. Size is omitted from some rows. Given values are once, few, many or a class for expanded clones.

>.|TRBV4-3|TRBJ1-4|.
CASSQAGGRVFGEKLFF
TGCGCCAGCAGCCAAGCTGGGGGCAGGGTTTTTGGTGAAAAACTGTTTTTT
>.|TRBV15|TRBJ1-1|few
CATSRGGAGTLEAFF
TGTGCCACCAGCAGAGGGGGGGCAGGGACCCTTGAAGCTTTCTTT
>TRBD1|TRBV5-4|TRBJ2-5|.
CASSLQGDGILAQYF
TGTGCCAGCAGTCTCCAGGGGGACGGGATTCTGGCTCAGTACTTC
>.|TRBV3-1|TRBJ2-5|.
CASSQGKGGETQYF
TGTGCCAGCAGCCAAGGGAAGGGTGGAGAGACCCAGTACTTC
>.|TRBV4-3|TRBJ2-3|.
CASSQDRPGVGDTQYF
TGCGCCAGCAGCCAAGATAGACCGGGGGTAGGAGATACGCAGTATTTT
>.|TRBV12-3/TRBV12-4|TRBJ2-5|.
CASSLMGGVETQYF
TGTGCCAGCAGTTTGATGGGGGGAGTGGAGACCCAGTACTTC
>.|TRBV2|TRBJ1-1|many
CASSELRENTEAFF
TGTGCCAGCAGTGAGTTAAGGGAGAACACTGAAGCTTTCTTT
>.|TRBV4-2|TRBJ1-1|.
CASSSRVSNTEAFF
TGTGCCAGCAGCTCCCGGGTCTCGAACACTGAAGCTTTCTTT
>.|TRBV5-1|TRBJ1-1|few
CASSRMPGNTEAFF
TGCGCCAGCAGCCGGATGCCAGGGAACACTGAAGCTTTCTTT
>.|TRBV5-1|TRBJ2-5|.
CASSKGPTQETQYF
TGCGCCAGCAGCAAGGGACCGACCCAAGAGACCCAGTACTTC
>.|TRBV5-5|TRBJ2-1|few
CSSRNGGYEQFF
TGTTCCAGCAGAAATGGGGGCTATGAGCAGTTCTTC
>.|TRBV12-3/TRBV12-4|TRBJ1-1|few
CASSLQGTNTEAFF
TGTGCCAGCAGTTTGCAGGGGACGAACACTGAAGCTTTCTTT
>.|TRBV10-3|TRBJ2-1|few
CATGTQGIIRNEQFF
TGTGCCACAGGGACGCAGGGAATTATTAGGAATGAGCAGTTCTTC
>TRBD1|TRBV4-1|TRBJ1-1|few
CASSQADRVGTEAFF
TGCGCCAGCAGCCAGGCGGACAGGGTGGGGACTGAAGCTTTCTTT
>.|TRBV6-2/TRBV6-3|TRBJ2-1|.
CATKGQLYNEQFF
TGTGCCACCAAGGGGCAGCTCTACAATGAGCAGTTCTTC
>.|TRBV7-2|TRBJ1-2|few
CASSLAVLANYGYTF
TGTGCCAGCAGCTTAGCGGTGTTAGCTAACTATGGCTACACCTTC
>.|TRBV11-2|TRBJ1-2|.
CASSLTPGRDGYTF
TGTGCCAGCAGCTTAACCCCAGGGAGGGATGGCTACACCTTC
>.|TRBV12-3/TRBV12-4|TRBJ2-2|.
CASRYTGSNTGELFF
TGTGCCAGCAGGTATACAGGTTCGAACACCGGGGAGCTGTTTTTT
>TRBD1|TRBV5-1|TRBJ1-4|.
CASSFGQGNEKLFF
TGCGCCAGCAGCTTCGGACAGGGGAATGAAAAACTGTTTTTT
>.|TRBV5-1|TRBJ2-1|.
CASSLVSLSGSYNEQFF
TGCGCCAGCAGCTTGGTTAGCCTCTCCGGCTCCTACAATGAGCAGTTCTTC
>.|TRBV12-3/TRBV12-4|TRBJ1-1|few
CASSHPGGGHTEAFF
TGTGCCAGCAGTCACCCGGGAGGAGGGCACACTGAAGCTTTCTTT
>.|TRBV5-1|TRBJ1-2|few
CASSSTTGNYGYTF
TGCGCCAGCAGCTCTACTACCGGGAACTATGGCTACACCTTC
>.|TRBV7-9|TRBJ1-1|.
CASSPLGSEVTTEAFF
TGTGCCAGCAGCCCACTAGGTTCTGAGGTGACCACTGAAGCTTTCTTT
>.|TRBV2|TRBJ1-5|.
CASTRGEGNQPQHF
TGTGCCAGCACCCGCGGAGAGGGCAATCAGCCCCAGCATTTT
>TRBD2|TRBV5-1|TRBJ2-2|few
CASSLAQTSGGAGTGELFF
TGCGCCAGCAGCTTGGCCCAGACTAGCGGGGGGGCCGGCACCGGGGAGCTGTTTTTT
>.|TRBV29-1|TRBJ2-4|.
CSVESRLAKNIQYF
TGCAGCGTTGAAAGCAGGCTAGCCAAAAACATTCAGTACTTC
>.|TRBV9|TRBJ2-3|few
CASSRRGSGTDTQYF
TGTGCCAGCAGCCGGCGAGGGTCCGGCACAGATACGCAGTATTTT
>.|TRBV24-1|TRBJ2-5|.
CATSDSQPGKETQYF
TGTGCCACCAGTGATTCACAGCCTGGTAAAGAGACCCAGTACTTC
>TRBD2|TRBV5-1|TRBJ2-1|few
CASSLRGTSGGSREQFF
TGCGCCAGCAGCCTCCGAGGCACTAGCGGGGGATCTCGTGAGCAGTTCTTC
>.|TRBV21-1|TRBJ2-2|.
CASSSGNTGELFF
TGTGCCAGCAGTTCCGGGAATACCGGGGAGCTGTTTTTT
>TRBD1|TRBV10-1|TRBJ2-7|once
CASSESPGQGLDEQYF
TGCGCCAGCAGTGAGTCCCCGGGACAGGGGTTGGACGAGCAGTACTTC
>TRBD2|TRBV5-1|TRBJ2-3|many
CASSFGLAGATPDTQYF
TGCGCCAGCAGCTTTGGACTAGCGGGGGCCACCCCGGATACGCAGTATTTT